A selection of T cell receptor beta chains follows, all from one sample in a study of T cells expressing NK-cell markers. Each CDR3 protein gets one entry in TCRdb, which reprocessed the 5' RACE reads and gives no DNA. In all, the sample yields 350,000 to 400,000 distinct CDR3 sequences. The sample was blood T cells: a sorted CD56 or NKG2C T cell subset, CD4+ or CD8+ T cells, or bulk PBMC T cells (not recorded which). The receptor source for this set is a woman aged 45-60 years in good health. Each CDR3 is given with its conserved first and last residue. Each record gives: J gene, V gene, CDR3 protein.

TRBJ2-3	TRBV29-1	CSVLGTSEYTDTQYF
TRBJ2-5	TRBV20-1	CSAREVEGGGQETQYF
TRBJ2-1	TRBV4-1	CASSQVEGAPNEQFF
TRBJ1-5	TRBV29-1	CSVVLGLGQPQHF
TRBJ1-4	TRBV20-1	CSARYSTNEKLFF
TRBJ2-3	TRBV12-3/TRBV12-4	CASSRGLAGGPFGDTQYF
TRBJ1-1	TRBV21-1	CASWTGGRGNTEAFF
TRBJ2-3	TRBV9	CASSVEAGLLLDTQYF
TRBJ2-7	TRBV20-1	CSVISGGRAPPSSYEQYF
TRBJ2-3	TRBV5-1	CASRTQQGRETQYF
TRBJ1-4	TRBV12-3/TRBV12-4	CASMFGGGKLFF
TRBJ2-1	TRBV12-3/TRBV12-4	CASSLVLAANYNEQFF
TRBJ1-3	TRBV4-1	CASSQDPGTGGNTIYF
TRBJ2-2	TRBV7-9	CASSLRGGTGELFF
TRBJ1-1	TRBV20-1	CSAPMTASGTEAFF
TRBJ2-2	TRBV29-1	CSVAGGVYTGELFF
TRBJ2-1	TRBV5-1	CASSNGPISYNEQFF
TRBJ2-2	TRBV5-1	CASSGGPGRATGELFF
TRBJ2-7	TRBV11-2	CASSRGAGGDFSPREQYF
TRBJ2-2	TRBV6-5	CASSLGTFSTGELFF
TRBJ2-7	TRBV10-3	CAIKSTYEQYF
TRBJ2-1	TRBV12-3/TRBV12-4	CASSLTGTGGLNEQFF
TRBJ1-2	TRBV5-1	CASSFGPGGTDTYGYTF
TRBJ2-6	TRBV18	CASSPPVGANVLTF
TRBJ2-7	TRBV27	CASSLSSAGGYEQYF
TRBJ2-7	TRBV6-5	CASSPLGQGPNEQYF
TRBJ2-2	TRBV11-3	CASSFGTGGGGELFF
TRBJ2-1	TRBV20-1	CSADDGTSGSSSYNEQFF
TRBJ2-2	TRBV12-3/TRBV12-4	CASSFGQGPTGELFF
TRBJ2-1	TRBV20-1	CSATGTSGKVGNEQFF
TRBJ2-5	TRBV29-1	CSVEGAGPKRLVQYF
TRBJ1-5	TRBV6-1	CASRAEGQPQHF
TRBJ2-2	TRBV6-1	CASPGYLTGELFF
TRBJ1-2	TRBV24-1	CATSSKGAFGYTF
TRBJ1-4	TRBV30	CAWSVFRPRSEKLFF